Listed here are 14 T cell receptor beta chains from one sample, sequenced in a study of post-analysis software for immune sequencing data. These receptors have no known antigen. General study findings and limits: The five TRBV segments detected at higher frequency in patients than in controls included TRBV5-6, TRBV5-1 and TRBV20-1.

Unique molecular identifiers featured in each of the TCR beta cDNA libraries. TCRdb passed the PCR reads through MiXCR, listing each CDR3 protein once. The repertoire holds 250,000 to 300,000 distinct CDR3 sequences, with 30% to 45% as singletons. Sequencing used blood. All receptors come from a girl aged 5 to 17 with multiple sclerosis.

The CDR3 region has the DNA TGTGCCAGCAGTTTTCCCTCACCCCTACTGACAGCGAACACTGAAGCTTTCTTT. Translated, it gives CASSFPSPLLTANTEAFF. This chain connects TRBV28 to TRBJ1-1, with a weak D call TRBD1 (5 bases). CDR3 length: 18 amino acids. V lost 3 bases and J 1 base, leaving 21 bases between the germline ends. Germline values: CDR1 MDHEN, CDR2 SYDVKM.

To note about this clonotype: This may be a read error, as it is one base from a much larger clone. The chain joins TRBV7-8 to TRBJ2-3; the D gene is possibly TRBD1 (6 bases). This CDR3 is 15 amino acids long. Per germline, CDR1 SGHVS and CDR2 FQNEAQ. V shed 5 bases and J shed 8 bases, with 20 bases lying between them. The CDR3 is CASSATWVGAGTQYF. The CDR3 nucleotides are TGTGCCAGCAGCGCGACTTGGGTGGGGGCTGGTACGCAGTATTTT. The full variable domain, with the rest looked up from reference TRBV7-8 and TRBJ2-3, is GAGVSQSPRYKVAKRGQDVALRCDPISGHVSLFWYQQALGQGPEFLTYFQNEAQLDKSGLPSDRFFAERPEGSVSTLKIQRTQQEDSAVYLCASSATWVGAGTQYFGPGTRLTVL.

V usage is TRBV5-6 and J usage is TRBJ1-6; 7 positions agree with TRBD1. Germline V gives CDR1 SGHDT, CDR2 YYEEEE. The CDR3 runs 14 residues. The V gene end was trimmed by 0 bases and the J gene end by 10 bases; junction bases not matched to a gene: 4. Here the CDR3 reads CASSLGQGKSPLHF. In DNA, the CDR3 is TGTGCCAGCAGCTTGGGACAGGGAAAGTCACCCCTCCACTTT.

In its sample, this clonotype was seen a few times. This rearrangement joins TRBV6-2 or TRBV6-3 to TRBJ2-1; 9 bases line up with TRBD2. In germline, CDR1 is MNHEY, CDR2 SVGEGT. The CDR3 consists of 15 residues. Trimming cost V 2 bases and J 2 bases; bases outside gene matches: 1. The CDR3 reads CASSYAGGPYNEQFF. The CDR3 DNA reads as TGTGCCAGCAGTTACGCGGGAGGGCCCTACAATGAGCAGTTCTTC.

Ten or more counts support this clonotype. This chain joins TRBV5-1 and TRBJ2-1; perhaps TRBD1 as D (5 bases). V gave up 7 bases and J gave up 4 bases, with 12 bases separating them. Germline assignment: CDR1 SGHRS and CDR2 YFSETQ. The CDR3 spans 13 residues. The CDR3 DNA follows: TGCGCCAGCTCTGACAGTTTATACAATGAGCAGTTCTTC. This translates into CASSDSLYNEQFF.

Ten or more counts support this clonotype. The chain has TRBV6-1 and TRBJ2-3; D possibly uses TRBD1 or TRBD2 (5 bases each). Germline loops: CDR1 MNHNS, CDR2 SASEGT. This CDR3 contains 15 residues. Trimming removed 11 bases at V and 8 bases at J, with 26 bases between. The CDR3 spells CACEPGAGRRGTQYF. CDR3 sequence (DNA): TGTGCCTGCGAGCCCGGGGCAGGCCGTAGGGGTACGCAGTATTTT.

This clonotype has ten or more counts. V usage is TRBV6-6 and J usage is TRBJ1-5, with D unclear. The CDR3 contains 12 residues. Trimming took 7 bases from V and 6 from J, leaving 10 bases between them. CDR1 is MNHNY, CDR2 SVGAGI, per germline (reference sequence). CDR3 protein: CASIDAGQPQHF. DNA for the CDR3: TGTGCCAGCATTGACGCGGGTCAGCCCCAGCATTTT.

Concerning this clonotype: A much bigger clone sits one base away, suggesting this may be a read error. The genes are TRBV9 and TRBJ2-3; D is uncertain. Germline V gene data show CDR1 as SGDLS and CDR2 as YYNGEE. CDR3 size: 14 residues. The ends were cut back, 3 bases at V and 4 bases at J, with 12 bases in the middle. This CDR3 reads CASSGEVRADTQYF. CDR3 in DNA: TGTGCCAGCAGCGGCGAAGTGAGAGCAGATACGCAGTATTTT.

Comment on this clonotype: This may be a read error, as it is one base from a much larger clone. J is TRBJ2-5 and V is TRBV20-1; tentatively, D is TRBD2 (6 bases). The CDR3 covers 14 residues. The germline V gene encodes CDR1 DFQATT and CDR2 SNEGSKA (reference sequence). The CDR3 DNA reads TGCGGTGCCCGGGACTCCGCCCAAGGGGAGACCCAGTACTTC. It is translated as CGARDSAQGETQYF.

This clonotype was seen many times. The chain has TRBV12-3 or TRBV12-4 and TRBJ2-1; possibly TRBD1 for D (6 bases). CDR3 length: 15 amino acids. Trimming cost V 6 bases and J 2 bases, with 14 bases left between them. The CDR3 nucleotides read TGTGCCAGCAGACTCGGGACACTCGCCTACAATGAGCAGTTCTTC. Translated: CASRLGTLAYNEQFF.

This clonotype was counted ten times or more. The chain is built from TRBV5-1 and TRBJ2-3; 10 positions match TRBD1. V was pared by 4 bases and J by 3 bases, with 5 bases of the junction left unmatched. There are 15 residues in the CDR3. Per the germline V gene, CDR1 is SGHRS and CDR2 is YFSETQ. CDR3 coding DNA: TGCGCCAGCAGCCCCGACAGGGGGCGGACAGATACGCAGTATTTT. This sequence encodes CASSPDRGRTDTQYF.

The gene calls are TRBV20-1 and TRBJ2-1; 8 nucleotides align to TRBD2. J gave up 5 bases and V 1 base, and 19 bases lay outside the gene matches. CDR1 and CDR2 from the germline V gene are DFQATT and SNEGSKA (reference sequence). The CDR3 spans 19 residues. The CDR3 spells CSARARKYQREKMDNEQFF. DNA for the CDR3: TGCAGTGCTAGAGCCCGAAAATATCAGCGGGAGAAAATGGACAATGAGCAGTTCTTC.

The chain has TRBV7-7 and TRBJ2-1, with D tentatively TRBD2 (5 bases). Germline V gene sequence: CDR1 SSHAT, CDR2 FNYEAQ (reference sequence). The length of the CDR3 is 12 residues. The CDR3 loop reads CASVGNGNEQFF. The CDR3 nucleotides are TGTGCTAGCGTCGGGAACGGCAATGAGCAGTTCTTC.

This clonotype occurred many times. This chain connects TRBV7-3 to TRBJ2-3; D possibly corresponds to TRBD2 (5 bases). The CDR3 sequence is 15 residues long. Between the trimmed V and J ends, which lost 1 base and 1 base, there was a span of 9 bases. The germline CDR1 and CDR2 sequences are SGHTA and FQGTGA. CDR3 in DNA: TGTGCCAGCAGCTTAAGGAGCGGAGGCACAGATACGCAGTATTTT. Translating gives CASSLRSGGTDTQYF.